This TCR beta chain was captured in a study of blood T cell repertoires in COVID-19. Seattle enrolled patients during active infection and tracked them longitudinally. Turning to this clone: Compared with germline, one end of the junction differs, possibly owing to a read error.

The CDR3 has 15 amino acids. Germline CDR1 KGHSH, CDR2 LQKENI. Measured with immunoSEQ multiplex PCR; TCRdb has only the in-frame clones, and not every one. The sample has roughly 140,000 clones, around 85% seen once; the top ten hold roughly 8%. This clonotype was obtained from a woman aged 60-70 years with COVID-19, enrolled during active disease. The V and J genes are TRBV18 and TRBJ1-2, with 8 bases aligning to TRBD1. The sample was peripheral blood. CDR3 sequence (DNA): TGTGCCAGCTCATCACCAACCTTACAGGGGGAGGGCTACACCTTC. Translating it yields CASSSPTLQGEGYTF.